This entry is about one T cell receptor (beta chain). What it binds is unknown. Healthy Russian Caucasian donors spanned ages roughly 6 to 100 years. PBMCs were isolated at a quantity of at least 6.5 million per sample. The record originates from a study of blood T cells in healthy people across ages. Overall study results and limits: In these data, TCR beta diversity tracked strongly with naive T cell percentage.

A J-beta primer mix and a sample-barcoded 5' primer were used in a second PCR of about 7 to 11 cycles. A template-switch adaptor containing 12 random nucleotides labeled each cDNA molecule. TCRdb redid the calling of the 5' RACE reads with MiXCR, one entry per CDR3 protein. The profile shows fewer than 700,000 distinct CDR3 sequences, around 48% of them singletons. This CDR3 comprises 15 residues. V shed 4 bases, J shed 4 bases, and the junction held 6 bases outside the gene matches. The sample was blood. The sequence came from an elderly man in good health. This chain uses TRBV12-3 or TRBV12-4 with TRBJ2-1; 8 bases are shared with TRBD2. The CDR3 bases are TGTGCCAGCAGTTCCGGGGCGGGAGGATACAATGAGCAGTTCTTC. It encodes CASSSGAGGYNEQFF.